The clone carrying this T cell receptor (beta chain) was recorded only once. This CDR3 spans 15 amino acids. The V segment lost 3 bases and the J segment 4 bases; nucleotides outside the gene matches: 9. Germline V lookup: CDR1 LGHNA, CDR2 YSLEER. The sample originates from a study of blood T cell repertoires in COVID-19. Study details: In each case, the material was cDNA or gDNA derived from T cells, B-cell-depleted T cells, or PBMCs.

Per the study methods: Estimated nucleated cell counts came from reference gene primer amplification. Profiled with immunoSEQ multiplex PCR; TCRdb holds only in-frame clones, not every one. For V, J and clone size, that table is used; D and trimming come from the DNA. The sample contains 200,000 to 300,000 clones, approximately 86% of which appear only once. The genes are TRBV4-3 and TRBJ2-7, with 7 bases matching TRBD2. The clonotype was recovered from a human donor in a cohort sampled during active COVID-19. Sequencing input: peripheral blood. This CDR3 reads CASSQGGGVGYEQYF. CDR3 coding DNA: TGCGCCAGCAGCCAGGGCGGGGGAGTTGGGTACGAGCAGTACTTC.